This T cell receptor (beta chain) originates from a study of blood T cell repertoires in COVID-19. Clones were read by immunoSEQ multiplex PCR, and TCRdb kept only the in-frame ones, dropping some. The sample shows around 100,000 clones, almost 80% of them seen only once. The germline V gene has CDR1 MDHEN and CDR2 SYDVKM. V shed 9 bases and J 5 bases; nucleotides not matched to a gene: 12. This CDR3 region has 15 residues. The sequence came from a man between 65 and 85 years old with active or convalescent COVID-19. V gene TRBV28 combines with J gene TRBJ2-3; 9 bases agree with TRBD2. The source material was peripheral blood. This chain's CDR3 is CASQGNLAGEDTQYF. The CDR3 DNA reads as TGTGCCAGTCAGGGGAATTTAGCGGGGGAAGATACGCAGTATTTT.